These T cell receptor beta chains were read from a single sample in a study of cytomegalovirus exposure and HLA in healthy donors. TCRdb's copy holds only in-frame clones and misses some; the assay was immunoSEQ multiplex PCR. The profile shows some 120,000 clones, roughly 74% of them singletons. The specimen sequenced was PBMCs. The source is a woman in her fifties or sixties in good health and CMV-seropositive. Both conserved end residues are part of each CDR3. Fields, in order: V gene, J gene, CDR3 protein.

V gene: TRBV9; J gene: TRBJ1-5; CDR3 protein: CASSPGAASNQPQHF
V gene: TRBV4-2; J gene: TRBJ1-1; CDR3 protein: CASSQEGEGKAFF
V gene: TRBV4-3; J gene: TRBJ2-3; CDR3 protein: CASSQEASGTDTQYF
V gene: TRBV6-1; J gene: TRBJ1-1; CDR3 protein: CASSDRRTLGAFF
V gene: TRBV4-1; J gene: TRBJ1-1; CDR3 protein: CASSQVETVNTEAFF
V gene: TRBV27; J gene: TRBJ2-7; CDR3 protein: CASSLIAGVTSYEQYF
V gene: TRBV6-5; J gene: TRBJ2-3; CDR3 protein: CASSYERGGSTDTQYF
V gene: TRBV5-4; J gene: TRBJ2-3; CDR3 protein: CASSLERTSTDTQYF
V gene: TRBV7-2; J gene: TRBJ1-5; CDR3 protein: CASSGGGPQHF
V gene: TRBV6-6; J gene: TRBJ2-5; CDR3 protein: CASKNRGRETQYF
V gene: TRBV7-9; J gene: TRBJ1-2; CDR3 protein: CASSLGSYGYTF
V gene: TRBV6-1; J gene: TRBJ1-5; CDR3 protein: CASRDNNSNQPQHF
V gene: TRBV4-1; J gene: TRBJ1-1; CDR3 protein: CASSQGQGGNTEAFF
V gene: TRBV6-4; J gene: TRBJ2-1; CDR3 protein: CASSETSGGAKFF
V gene: TRBV6-6; J gene: TRBJ2-7; CDR3 protein: CASREHREFSYEQYF
V gene: TRBV5-5; J gene: TRBJ2-7; CDR3 protein: CASSLGQNGEQYF
V gene: TRBV11-1; J gene: TRBJ2-5; CDR3 protein: CASSSGLAGGQETQYF
V gene: TRBV5-6; J gene: TRBJ1-2; CDR3 protein: CASSSPGTGSNYGYTF
V gene: TRBV5-8; J gene: TRBJ2-7; CDR3 protein: CASSLKAGLVYEQYF
V gene: TRBV5-1; J gene: TRBJ2-5; CDR3 protein: CASSPRQGSSEETQYF
V gene: TRBV19; J gene: TRBJ2-5; CDR3 protein: CASGPGGHQETQYF
V gene: TRBV6-5; J gene: TRBJ1-2; CDR3 protein: CASSYAGGYTF
V gene: TRBV29-1; J gene: TRBJ2-1; CDR3 protein: CSVRTGGDEQFF